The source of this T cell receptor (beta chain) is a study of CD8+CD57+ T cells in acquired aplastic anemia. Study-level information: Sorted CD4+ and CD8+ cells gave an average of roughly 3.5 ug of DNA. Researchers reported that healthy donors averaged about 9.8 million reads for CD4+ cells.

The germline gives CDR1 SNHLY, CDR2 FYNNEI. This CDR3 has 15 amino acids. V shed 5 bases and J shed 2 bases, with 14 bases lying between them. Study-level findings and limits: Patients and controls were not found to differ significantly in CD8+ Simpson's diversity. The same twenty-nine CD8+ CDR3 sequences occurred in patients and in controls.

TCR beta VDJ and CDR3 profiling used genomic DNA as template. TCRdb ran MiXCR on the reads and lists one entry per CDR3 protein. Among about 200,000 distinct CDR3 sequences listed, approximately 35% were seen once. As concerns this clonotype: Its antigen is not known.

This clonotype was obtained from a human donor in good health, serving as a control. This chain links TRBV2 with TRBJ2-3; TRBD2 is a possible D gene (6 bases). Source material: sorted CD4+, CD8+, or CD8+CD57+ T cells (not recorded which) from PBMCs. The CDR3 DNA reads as TGTGCCAGCAGTAGGGACTCCTACACCACAGATACGCAGTATTTT. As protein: CASSRDSYTTDTQYF.